One T cell receptor beta chain is described in this entry. The sample comes from a study of control samples from healthy donors and cancer patients. Trimming at V came to 5 bases and at J to 2 bases, leaving 2 bases not matched to a gene. The germline V gene encodes CDR1 LNHDA and CDR2 SQIVND (reference sequence). The CDR3 contains 13 residues. TCRdb keeps only in-frame clones here, not all; method: immunoSEQ multiplex PCR. The data show more than 100,000 clones, roughly nine tenths seen once. V gene TRBV19 combines with J gene TRBJ2-7, with 8 bases fitting TRBD2. Material for sequencing was PBMCs. This clonotype was obtained from a man aged 45 to 65 with head and neck cancer. The CDR3 sequence: CASSLAGTYEQYF. The CDR3 coding sequence is TGTGCCAGTAGTCTAGCGGGCACCTACGAGCAGTACTTC.